One and the same sample provided the 31 T cell receptor beta chains below, sequenced in a study of cytomegalovirus exposure and HLA in healthy donors. Researchers ran the PCR with 60 Vbeta and 13 Jbeta primers. TCRdb's copy holds only in-frame clones and misses some; the assay was immunoSEQ multiplex PCR. This table holds over 200,000 clones, about 72% found once. The source material was PBMCs. The receptor set was obtained from a male donor in good health and CMV-seronegative.

The chain recombines TRBV28 with TRBJ1-1, with 8 bases lining up with TRBD1. V lost 8 bases and J lost 1; bases outside the gene matches: 15. This CDR3 region has 17 residues. Looked up from germline, CDR1 is MDHEN and CDR2 is SYDVKM. As DNA, the CDR3 is TGTGCCAGCTATCCCTTGGGACAGGCAAAAAGGAACACTGAAGCTTTCTTT. Protein product: CASYPLGQAKRNTEAFF.

This clone was picked up a small number of times. The chain uses TRBV6-6 and TRBJ1-2, with D possibly being TRBD1 (5 bases). The V end was cut by 4 bases, the J end by 2 bases, with 8 bases between. This CDR3 is 13 amino acids long. CDR1 is MNHNY, CDR2 SVGAGI, per germline (reference sequence). This chain's CDR3 is CASSLQANYGYTF. The CDR3 bases are TGTGCCAGCAGTTTACAGGCCAACTATGGCTACACCTTC.

V is TRBV9 and J is TRBJ1-1; weak D call: TRBD1 (5 bases). This CDR3 region has 13 residues. The V end was cut by 5 bases, the J end by 2 bases, with 10 bases between. CDR1 is SGDLS, CDR2 YYNGEE, per germline. The CDR3 reads CASRSDSNTEAFF. DNA for the CDR3: TGTGCCAGCAGAAGCGACAGCAACACTGAAGCTTTCTTT.

CDR3 sequence: CASSTGVRPLHF. The CDR3 bases are TGTGCCAGCAGTACAGGGGTTCGGCCCCTCCACTTT. The rearrangement links TRBV6-5 to TRBJ1-6; TRBD1 matches 7 bases. With V trimmed by 5 bases and J by 13 bases, 5 bases remained unmatched. The V gene's germline CDR1 is MNHEY and CDR2 SVGAGI. This CDR3 comprises 12 residues.

The rearrangement joins TRBV27 to TRBJ2-5; the match to TRBD2 covers 7 bases. TRBJ2-7 explains the end of the DNA better; the J call may be wrong. CDR3 length: 15 amino acids. Germline values: CDR1 MNHEY, CDR2 SMNVEV (reference sequence). In DNA form, the CDR3 reads TGTGCCAGCAAGGGAACTAGCGCGTTCTCCTACGAGCAGTACTTC. It codes for CASKGTSAFSYEQYF.

The sample holds a few counts of this clone. The genes are TRBV5-1 and TRBJ1-1; D is perhaps TRBD1 (6 bases). Per the germline V gene, CDR1 is SGHRS and CDR2 is YFSETQ. V shed 3 bases and J shed 5 bases, with 14 bases lying between them. The CDR3 covers 14 residues. The CDR3 loop is CASSSTGTGTEAFF. In DNA form, the CDR3 reads TGCGCCAGCAGCTCGACGGGTACAGGGACTGAAGCTTTCTTT. Variable domain in full (rest from reference TRBV5-1 and TRBJ1-1): KAGVTQTPRYLIKTRGQQVTLSCSPISGHRSVSWYQQTPGQGLQFLFEYFSETQRNKGNFPGRFSGRQFSNSRSEMNVSTLELGDSALYLCASSSTGTGTEAFFGQGTRLTVV.

The chain is built from TRBV9 and TRBJ1-3, with a weak D call TRBD1 (5 bases). Trimming took off 4 bases at V and 0 bases at J, with 17 bases between the two ends. The CDR3 has 17 residues. Germline CDR1 and CDR2: SGDLS and YYNGEE. The CDR3 DNA follows: TGTGCCAGCAGCTCCCGGGTTGGGGGGAGCTCTGGAAACACCATATATTTT. This encodes CASSSRVGGSSGNTIYF.

Only a few counts were recorded for this clone. This chain uses TRBV28 with TRBJ2-1; possible D gene TRBD2, 6 bases. CDR1 MDHEN and CDR2 SYDVKM come from the germline V gene. The CDR3 runs 17 residues. Deletions cut 6 bases from V and 5 bases from J, with 23 bases between. Written as DNA, the CDR3 is TGTGCCAGCAGGCGAACCGGGACTTCCTCTAGTCACAATGAGCAGTTCTTC. Protein product: CASRRTGTSSSHNEQFF.

This rearrangement joins TRBV4-1 to TRBJ2-1, with 10 positions matching TRBD2. CDR1 and CDR2 from the germline V gene are MGHRA and YSYEKL. The CDR3 loop spans 15 amino acids. After removal of 5 bases from V and 3 bases from J, the junction contained 4 bases not matched to a gene. This CDR3 is CASSSRTSGYNEQFF. CDR3 coding DNA: TGCGCCAGCAGCTCCAGGACTAGCGGCTACAATGAGCAGTTCTTC.

The V gene is TRBV19, the J gene TRBJ2-7; D is unclear. This CDR3 is built from 14 residues. Germline-derived CDR1 and CDR2 are LNHDA and SQIVND (reference sequence). Between the trimmed V and J ends, which lost 7 bases and 0 bases, there was a span of 13 bases. Written as DNA, the CDR3 is TGTGCCAGTACCCCAGGATCCAGCTCCTACGAGCAGTACTTC. It encodes CASTPGSSSYEQYF.

The chain couples TRBV28 to TRBJ2-7; 10 nucleotides match TRBD1. The CDR3 totals 16 residues. V was pared by 4 bases and J by 2 bases, with 8 bases of the junction left unmatched. Germline V gene sequence: CDR1 MDHEN, CDR2 SYDVKM. The CDR3, as DNA: TGTGCCAGCAGTTCCCCTGACAGGGGGCGCACCTACGAGCAGTACTTC. It specifies CASSSPDRGRTYEQYF.

This sequence joins TRBV19 and TRBJ2-7; 8 bases match TRBD1. Per germline, CDR1 LNHDA and CDR2 SQIVND (reference sequence). The CDR3 is 14 residues long. The J segment lost 6 bases and the V segment lost 5 bases, leaving 9 bases of the junction unmatched. The CDR3 DNA follows: TGTGCCAGTAGTCCCGGACAGGGATCGGGCGAGCAGTACTTC. Its translation is CASSPGQGSGEQYF.

This chain uses TRBV6-1 with TRBJ1-2, with 10 positions matching TRBD1. Per germline, CDR1 MNHNS and CDR2 SASEGT. The junction had 4 bases not matched to a gene; V was cut back by 7 bases and J by 2 bases. The CDR3 has 14 residues. DNA of the CDR3: TGTGCCAGCAAACCGGGACAGGGGAACTATGGCTACACCTTC. It yields the protein CASKPGQGNYGYTF.

There are many counts of this clone. The chain couples TRBV5-6 to TRBJ1-1; no clear D. The CDR3 length is 14 residues. The V and J ends lost 0 bases and 5 bases respectively, with 11 bases between them. Per the germline V gene, CDR1 is SGHDT and CDR2 is YYEEEE. Written as DNA, the CDR3 is TGTGCCAGCAGCTTGGGTGCAGGTGAAACTGAAGCTTTCTTT. Protein sequence: CASSLGAGETEAFF.

The chain carries TRBV28 and TRBJ1-5; D uncertain. This CDR3 is 14 amino acids long. V shed 5 bases and J shed 2 bases, with 10 bases lying between them. Germline V lookup: CDR1 MDHEN, CDR2 SYDVKM. CDR3 sequence (DNA): TGTGCCAGCAGTAAGCCCCAGGGCAATCAGCCCCAGCATTTT. Protein sequence: CASSKPQGNQPQHF.

J is TRBJ2-7 and V is TRBV7-6; D perhaps matches TRBD1 (5 bases). The CDR3 is 12 amino acids. Per germline, CDR1 SGHVS and CDR2 FNYEAQ. V gave up 1 base and J gave up 6 bases, with 7 bases separating them. CDR3 amino acids: CASSLEGFEQYF. Here the CDR3 DNA reads TGTGCCAGCAGCTTAGAGGGGTTCGAGCAGTACTTC.

The rearrangement joins TRBV5-1 to TRBJ2-5; TRBD2 agrees at 11 bases. Near its end, the DNA agrees better with TRBJ2-7, so the J call may be wrong. Germline lookup yields CDR1 SGHRS and CDR2 YFSETQ. CDR3 size: 14 residues. The CDR3 reads CASSFTSGSYEQYF. The DNA of the CDR3 is TGCGCCAGCAGCTTTACTAGCGGGAGTTACGAGCAGTACTTC.

The V and J genes are TRBV5-1 and TRBJ2-1; 8 bases match TRBD2. CDR1 and CDR2 from the germline V gene are SGHRS and YFSETQ. The CDR3 runs 14 residues. The V and J ends lost 2 bases and 5 bases, in that order; junction bases with no gene match: 3. CDR3 in DNA: TGCGCCAGCAGCTTAACTAGCGGAAACAATGAGCAGTTCTTC. It specifies CASSLTSGNNEQFF.

The CDR3: CASKLEQGSNEKLFF. CDR3 DNA: TGCGCCAGCAAGCTGGAACAGGGGAGTAATGAAAAACTGTTTTTT. This chain joins TRBV5-1 and TRBJ1-4; TRBD1 agrees at 7 bases. Germline assignment: CDR1 SGHRS and CDR2 YFSETQ. CDR3 size: 15 residues. The V segment lost 6 bases and the J segment 4 bases; nucleotides outside the gene matches: 9.

The chain recombines TRBV29-1 with TRBJ1-1; the match to TRBD1 covers 8 bases. The J segment lost 11 bases and the V segment lost 2 bases, leaving 10 bases of the junction unmatched. The CDR3 is made up of 13 amino acids. Germline assignment: CDR1 SQVTM and CDR2 ANQGSEA. The chain's CDR3 is CSVELGQGFSAFF. The CDR3 DNA is TGCAGCGTTGAACTTGGACAGGGCTTTAGCGCTTTCTTT.

This clone was seen only once. The V and J genes are TRBV19 and TRBJ1-2; D is unresolved. This CDR3 contains 14 residues. Germline-derived CDR1 and CDR2 are LNHDA and SQIVND (reference sequence). Between the trimmed V and J ends, which lost 6 bases and 6 bases, there was a span of 17 bases. The CDR3 is CASRTRGEYDGYTF. The CDR3 DNA reads TGTGCCAGTAGAACCCGCGGGGAATACGATGGCTACACCTTC.

The chain combines TRBV7-3 with TRBJ2-2; a weak D match, TRBD2 (5 bases). V was clipped by 5 bases and J by 4 bases, with 14 bases between them. The CDR3 runs to 15 residues. Germline V gene data show CDR1 as SGHTA and CDR2 as FQGTGA. This CDR3 is CASSPARVGTGELFF. CDR3 bases: TGTGCCAGCAGCCCAGCGAGGGTAGGCACCGGGGAGCTGTTTTTT.

CDR3 sequence reads: CASSNSRGTYEQYF. CDR3 sequence (DNA): TGTGCCAGTAGTAATTCCAGGGGGACCTACGAGCAGTACTTC. The chain links TRBV19 to TRBJ2-5; 7 bases are a match to TRBD1. The DNA end is a closer match to TRBJ2-7, so the J assignment may be wrong. The length of the CDR3 is 14 residues. Germline-derived CDR1 and CDR2 are LNHDA and SQIVND (reference sequence).

V and J are TRBV23-1 and TRBJ2-7; the match to TRBD1 covers 8 bases. TRBV23-1 falls under the ORF class, with uncertain function. Trimming cost V 0 bases and J 5 bases; bases outside gene matches: 9. This CDR3 has 16 amino acids. The chain's CDR3 is CASSQSTRDRFHEQYF. The CDR3 bases are TGCGCCAGCAGTCAATCAACAAGGGACAGGTTCCACGAGCAGTACTTC.

This clone was picked up one time. This chain connects TRBV28 to TRBJ2-5; D gene uncertain. Germline-derived CDR1 and CDR2 are MDHEN and SYDVKM. This CDR3 spans 11 amino acids. Trimming pared 4 bases from V and 4 bases from J, leaving 4 bases between. The CDR3 is CASSYSETQYF. The CDR3 nucleotides read TGTGCCAGCAGTTACTCAGAGACCCAGTACTTC.

Concerning this clone itself: A read error may account for a junction end that differs from germline. The chain recombines TRBV7-9 with TRBJ1-1, with 7 bases identical to TRBD1. This CDR3 is built from 14 residues. Germline values: CDR1 SEHNR, CDR2 FQNEAQ (reference sequence). The DNA of the CDR3 is TGTTCCAGCAGCTTGGGACAGATTAACACTGAAGCTTTCTTT. Protein: CSSSLGQINTEAFF. The variable domain in full, with the rest retrieved from reference TRBV7-9 and TRBJ1-1, is DTGVSQNPRHKITKRGQNVTFRCDPISEHNRLYWYRQTLGQGPEFLTYFQNEAQLEKSRLLSDRFSAERPKGSFSTLEIQRTEQGDSAMYLCSSSLGQINTEAFFGQGTRLTVV.

The rearrangement uses TRBV6-4 and TRBJ1-2; 7 bases map to TRBD1. The CDR3 has 18 amino acids. The V gene's germline CDR1 is MRHNA and CDR2 SNTAGT. Trimming cost V 8 bases and J 8 bases; bases outside gene matches: 26. The CDR3 loop is CASGDRVQMARHIGGYTF. Here the CDR3 DNA reads TGTGCCAGCGGAGACAGGGTTCAAATGGCTAGGCACATAGGGGGCTACACCTTC.

This rearrangement joins TRBV6-4 to TRBJ2-1; perhaps TRBD1 as D (6 bases). With 3 bases removed from V and 2 bases from J, the gap between germline ends came to 11 bases. Germline CDR1 reads MRHNA; CDR2 reads SNTAGT. The CDR3 is 15 amino acids. CDR3 DNA: TGTGCCAGCAGTGAGGGCAGGGGCACCTACAATGAGCAGTTCTTC. Protein sequence: CASSEGRGTYNEQFF.

The V call is TRBV6-1, the J call TRBJ2-7; 10 nucleotides agree with TRBD2. The CDR3 is made up of 13 amino acids. Germline V gene data show CDR1 as MNHNS and CDR2 as SASEGT. J lost 11 bases, V lost 2 bases, and 6 bases had no gene match. CDR3 protein: CASSEIEGTSEYF. CDR3 coding DNA: TGTGCCAGCAGTGAAATCGAGGGGACTAGCGAGTACTTC.

The rearrangement uses TRBV4-1 and TRBJ2-1; TRBD1 matches at 9 bases. The CDR3 has 14 residues. The trim removed 4 bases at V and 7 bases at J, leaving 5 bases unmatched. Germline V CDR1 and CDR2: MGHRA, YSYEKL. CDR3 DNA: TGCGCCAGCAGCCTACAGGGGGCAGGGAATGAGCAGTTCTTC. The encoded protein is CASSLQGAGNEQFF.

The gene calls are TRBV6-4 and TRBJ1-1; possibly TRBD1 for D (5 bases). This CDR3 has 14 amino acids. Germline CDR1 reads MRHNA; CDR2 reads SNTAGT. The germline V and J ends were trimmed by 3 bases and 4 bases, with 12 bases remaining between them. The CDR3 DNA is TGTGCCAGCAGTGAAACCACCGGGGGCACTGAAGCTTTCTTT. Amino acid sequence: CASSETTGGTEAFF.